The 24 T cell receptor beta chains reported below all come from one sample, sequenced in a study of shared clonotypes between healthy human individuals. Data came from immunoSEQ multiplex PCR; TCRdb stores just in-frame clones and leaves some out. The sample yields about 680,000 clones, roughly 78% seen once. Sample: memory CD4+ T cells sorted from blood. Subset defined: CD45RA-negative fraction. Every receptor here comes from a woman aged 25 to 39 in good health.

The genes are TRBV9 and TRBJ1-2; D not resolved. The CDR3 is 16 residues long. Germline CDR1 reads SGDLS; CDR2 reads YYNGEE. Trimming cost V 0 bases and J 5 bases, with 17 bases left between them. The CDR3 nucleotides read TGTGCCAGCAGCGTAGCCCCAAGGCCTCAAGAGTATGGCTACACCTTC. This translates into CASSVAPRPQEYGYTF. Drawing the rest from reference TRBV9 and TRBJ1-2, the complete variable domain is DSGVTQTPKHLITATGQRVTLRCSPRSGDLSVYWYQQSLDQGLQFLIQYYNGEERAKGNILERFSAQQFPDLHSELNLSSLELGDSALYFCASSVAPRPQEYGYTFGSGTRLTVV.

The V and J genes are TRBV2 and TRBJ2-4; D gene ambiguous. The CDR3 runs 15 residues. Germline CDR1 SNHLY, CDR2 FYNNEI. Trimming shortened V by 2 bases and J by 1 base, and 9 bases separated the two germline ends. CDR3 in DNA: TGTGCCAGCAGTGAAAATTCTGGGGCCAAAAACATTCAGTACTTC. Protein product: CASSENSGAKNIQYF.

This chain connects TRBV4-1 to TRBJ2-5; no reliable D call. CDR1 is MGHRA, CDR2 YSYEKL, per germline. The CDR3 is made up of 14 amino acids. V lost 1 base and J lost 4, with 10 bases in between. The CDR3 DNA reads as TGCGCCAGCAGCCAAGGGTGGTCGCCAGAGACCCAGTACTTC. It yields the protein CASSQGWSPETQYF.

V is TRBV4-1 and J is TRBJ2-3; D is ambiguous. The ends were cut back, 3 bases at V and 3 bases at J, with 7 bases in the middle. The CDR3 sequence is 13 residues long. Germline V lookup: CDR1 MGHRA, CDR2 YSYEKL. In DNA form, the CDR3 reads TGCGCCAGCAGCCATATCATAACAGATACGCAGTATTTT. This codes for CASSHIITDTQYF.

The V and J genes are TRBV5-1 and TRBJ2-5, with unresolved D. V was pared by 4 bases and J by 2 bases, with 6 bases between. The CDR3 runs to 12 residues. Germline CDR1 and CDR2: SGHRS and YFSETQ. CDR3 coding DNA: TGCGCCAGCAGCGTCAGTCAAGAGACCCAGTACTTC. The encoded protein is CASSVSQETQYF.

V gene TRBV2 combines with J gene TRBJ2-3; 9 nucleotides match TRBD1. CDR1 is SNHLY, CDR2 FYNNEI, per germline. Trimming took 4 bases from V and 4 from J; bases not matched to a gene: 0. The CDR3 consists of 13 residues. CDR3 protein: CASSGDRADTQYF. Here the CDR3 DNA reads TGTGCCAGCAGTGGGGACAGGGCAGATACGCAGTATTTT.

This chain links TRBV5-6 with TRBJ1-4; possibly TRBD1 for D (5 bases). Trimming stripped 1 base from V and 4 bases from J, with 8 bases between. The length of the CDR3 is 14 residues. From germline, CDR1 is SGHDT and CDR2 YYEEEE. CDR3 coding DNA: TGTGCCAGCAGCTTGTTGGGGGGTAATGAAAAACTGTTTTTT. This encodes CASSLLGGNEKLFF.

This clone is a singleton in its sample. The chain recombines TRBV6-6 with TRBJ2-7, with D hard to call. This CDR3 has 11 amino acids. V dropped 5 bases and J dropped 5 bases, with 7 bases sitting between them. Per the germline V gene, CDR1 is MNHNY and CDR2 is SVGAGI (reference sequence). For the CDR3, the DNA is TGTGCCAGCAGTGAATGGGACGAGCAGTACTTC. Translated: CASSEWDEQYF.

The V and J genes are TRBV30 and TRBJ1-2; D is unresolved. Trimming pared 2 bases from V and 8 bases from J, leaving 12 bases between. The CDR3 runs 12 residues. Germline CDR1 GTSNPN, CDR2 SVGIG (reference sequence). The chain's CDR3 is CAWSSNTHGYTF. CDR3 DNA: TGTGCCTGGAGTTCGAACACCCACGGCTACACCTTC.

Only one count was recorded for this clone. A much larger clone differs from this one at a single base, so this may be a read error. The chain uses TRBV10-1 and TRBJ2-2; 13 positions agree with TRBD2. Germline assignment: CDR1 WNHNN and CDR2 SYGVQD (reference sequence). Losses at the gene ends were 6 bases for V and 6 bases for J; bases not matched to a gene: 4. The CDR3 sequence is 15 residues long. CDR3 protein: CASSGLAGEPGELFF. CDR3 DNA sequence: TGCGCCAGCAGCGGACTAGCGGGAGAACCCGGGGAGCTGTTTTTT.

V gene TRBV9 combines with J gene TRBJ1-1; D is possibly TRBD1 (5 bases). CDR1 and CDR2 (germline): SGDLS, YYNGEE. This CDR3 comprises 14 residues. Between the trimmed V and J ends, which lost 4 bases and 8 bases, there was a span of 18 bases. The CDR3 DNA reads as TGTGCCAGCAGCAAGGGGACGAGCGCGGGGGAAGCTTTCTTT. Protein product: CASSKGTSAGEAFF. The entire variable domain, with the rest obtained from reference TRBV9 and TRBJ1-1, is as follows: DSGVTQTPKHLITATGQRVTLRCSPRSGDLSVYWYQQSLDQGLQFLIQYYNGEERAKGNILERFSAQQFPDLHSELNLSSLELGDSALYFCASSKGTSAGEAFFGQGTRLTVV.

The CDR3 protein is CATSRSSGADQPQHF. The CDR3 DNA sequence: TGTGCCACCAGCAGGTCGTCAGGGGCGGATCAGCCCCAGCATTTT. The V and J genes are TRBV15 and TRBJ1-5, with D perhaps matching TRBD1 (6 bases). The CDR3 loop spans 15 amino acids. V was cut by 3 bases and J by 5 bases, with 14 bases left in between. Germline V gives CDR1 LNHNV, CDR2 YYDKDF (reference sequence).

The chain has TRBV6-5 and TRBJ2-1, with TRBD2 identical over 7 bases. The CDR3 extends over 16 amino acids. The germline V gene encodes CDR1 MNHEY and CDR2 SVGAGI. V gave up 0 bases and J gave up 6 bases; unmatched junction bases: 8. CDR3 coding DNA: TGTGCCAGCAGTTACTCTGGCGGGAGTTTCTTCAATGAGCAGTTCTTC. Protein: CASSYSGGSFFNEQFF.

This chain uses TRBV27 with TRBJ1-5, with 10 bases matching TRBD1. CDR3 length: 14 residues. CDR1 is MNHEY, CDR2 SMNVEV, per germline (reference sequence). J was trimmed by 6 bases and V by 3 bases; bases with no gene match: 2. The CDR3, as DNA: TGTGCCAGCAGTTTGGGACAGGGGAGTCAGCCCCAGCATTTT. Translating it yields CASSLGQGSQPQHF.

The rearrangement links TRBV7-2 to TRBJ2-1, with TRBD2 matching 8 bases. The CDR3 consists of 17 residues. In germline, CDR1 is SGHTA, CDR2 FQGNSA. V lost 4 bases to trimming and J lost 1 base; unmatched junction nucleotides: 9. CDR3 in DNA: TGTGCCAGCAGCTCCACCCGACTAGCGTATTCCTACAATGAGCAGTTCTTC. It translates to CASSSTRLAYSYNEQFF.

This chain connects TRBV11-2 to TRBJ2-7; a weak D match, TRBD2 (5 bases). Germline CDR1 SGHAT, CDR2 FQNNGV. V was shortened by 5 bases and J by 7 bases, with 21 bases between the two germline ends. This CDR3 region has 15 residues. In DNA, the CDR3 is TGTGCCAGCAGCCCCTTAAGTGCGGAGGTGGGGGAGCAGTACTTC. This encodes CASSPLSAEVGEQYF.

The chain uses TRBV6-5 and TRBJ2-3; no definite D call. CDR1 is MNHEY, CDR2 SVGAGI, per germline. This CDR3 contains 12 residues. V was trimmed by 5 bases and J by 6 bases, leaving 9 bases between them. The CDR3 nucleotides read TGTGCCAGCAGTCGCCCCCCGGATACGCAGTATTTT. Translating it yields CASSRPPDTQYF.

The CDR3 reads CASSKTGGVYEQYF. The CDR3 DNA is TGTGCCAGCAGTAAGACAGGGGGCGTTTACGAGCAGTACTTC. V gene TRBV27 combines with J gene TRBJ2-7, with 10 bases matching TRBD1. V was clipped by 5 bases and J by 4 bases; unmatched bases: 5. The germline gives CDR1 MNHEY, CDR2 SMNVEV (reference sequence). The length of the CDR3 is 14 residues.

CDR3 in DNA: TGTGCCAGTAGGGCAGGGCATGGCACCGGGGAGCTGTTTTTT. This encodes CASRAGHGTGELFF. V is TRBV19 and J is TRBJ2-2, with TRBD1 as a possible D gene (5 bases). The CDR3 length is 14 residues. From germline, CDR1 is LNHDA and CDR2 SQIVND (reference sequence). The V end was cut by 6 bases, the J end by 4 bases, with 12 bases between.

This clone was seen once. The genes are TRBV2 and TRBJ2-2, with 10 positions matching TRBD2. This CDR3 is built from 18 residues. V was clipped by 7 bases and J by 1 base; unmatched bases: 12. Germline V lookup: CDR1 SNHLY, CDR2 FYNNEI. CDR3: CASTSNWGLALNTGELFF. Written as DNA, the CDR3 is TGTGCCAGCACCTCAAATTGGGGACTAGCGCTGAACACCGGGGAGCTGTTTTTT.

The rearrangement links TRBV2 to TRBJ1-4; the D is unclear. V lost 1 base, J lost 8 bases, and 17 bases lay in between. The CDR3 is 16 amino acids. The germline V gene has CDR1 SNHLY and CDR2 FYNNEI. The CDR3 DNA sequence: TGTGCCAGCAGTGAAGTTCGTCCGGCAGCGGGAGAAAAACTGTTTTTT. Its protein product is CASSEVRPAAGEKLFF.

The chain is built from TRBV28 and TRBJ2-3, with 8 positions matching TRBD2. The CDR3 consists of 15 residues. V lost 7 bases to trimming and J lost 2 bases; unmatched junction nucleotides: 8. The germline V gene encodes CDR1 MDHEN and CDR2 SYDVKM. The CDR3 sequence is CASTSSGADTDTQYF. The DNA for the CDR3 is TGTGCCAGCACTAGTAGCGGGGCGGACACAGATACGCAGTATTTT.

The chain combines TRBV11-2 with TRBJ2-7, with 7 bases identical to TRBD2. With 4 bases clipped from V and 3 bases from J, the junction kept 9 bases outside the gene matches. The CDR3 is 15 residues long. Looked up from germline, CDR1 is SGHAT and CDR2 is FQNNGV. Here the CDR3 reads CASSSWGGAVYEQYF. CDR3 nucleotides: TGTGCCAGCAGCTCCTGGGGAGGGGCGGTCTACGAGCAGTACTTC. Drawing the rest from reference TRBV11-2 and TRBJ2-7, the complete variable domain is EAGVAQSPRYKIIEKRQSVAFWCNPISGHATLYWYQQILGQGPKLLIQFQNNGVVDDSQLPKDRFSAERLKGVDSTLKIQPAKLEDSAVYLCASSSWGGAVYEQYFGPGTRLTVT.

The rearrangement uses TRBV29-1 and TRBJ2-3; the match to TRBD1 covers 10 bases. CDR3 length equals 14 residues. Per germline, CDR1 SQVTM and CDR2 ANQGSEA. V shed 7 bases and J 3 bases; nucleotides not matched to a gene: 7. Here the CDR3 DNA reads TGCAGCGAAGGGGGACAGGGGAGGACAGATACGCAGTATTTT. This sequence encodes CSEGGQGRTDTQYF.